The subject of this entry is one T cell receptor (beta chain). Time point meaning: newly diagnosed GD, antithyroid drugs for less than 3 months. RNA isolated from PBMCs was used to make the TCR library. The data were obtained in a study of regulatory T cells in long-lasting Graves disease. TCR beta libraries were built with iRepertoire HTBI primers and Arm-PCR of CDR3 regions. TCRdb itself ran the multiplex PCR reads through MiXCR, one entry per CDR3 protein. The sample shows about 500,000 distinct CDR3 sequences, under 20% of them seen only once. V lost 5 bases to trimming and J lost 5 bases; unmatched junction nucleotides: 4. This CDR3 is built from 14 residues. These data were also filed under a second study, of T cells in Graves' hyperthyroidism and ophthalmopathy.

Sequencing was performed on peripheral blood mononuclear cells (PBMCs), taken at new diagnosis, from a patient treated with antithyroid drugs. The J gene is TRBJ2-1, the V gene TRBV12-3 or TRBV12-4; 9 bases agree with TRBD2. The TCR originated in a middle-aged man with Graves disease. The CDR3 spells CASSPWTSDNEQFF. For the CDR3, the DNA is TGTGCCAGCAGTCCTTGGACTAGCGACAATGAGCAGTTCTTC.